Sequencing of this TCR beta chain was carried out in a study of OX40 agonist ivuxolimab in advanced cancers. Background on the study: A mean age of roughly 60 years, range 23 to 79, was recorded, and roughly 83% were male.

Assay used: immunoSEQ multiplex PCR; TCRdb lists only in-frame clones, some missing. The sample includes fewer than 50,000 clones, 70% to 80% of them seen just once. Per the germline V gene, CDR1 is SEHNR and CDR2 is FQNEAQ (reference sequence). Trimming removed 0 bases from V and 9 bases from J, with 21 bases in between. This CDR3 is built from 16 residues. The chain employs TRBV7-9 and TRBJ2-7; the D gene could be TRBD1 or TRBD2 (7 bases each). The sample consisted of CD4+ or CD8+ T cells sorted from blood, taken in a trial of the OX40 agonist ivuxolimab. This clonotype was obtained from an adult with an advanced solid tumor such as melanoma, head and neck, liver or kidney cancer. CDR3 amino acids: CASSLAGGDSATWQYF. The CDR3 nucleotides read TGTGCCAGCAGCTTAGCTGGGGGGGACAGTGCTACGTGGCAGTACTTC.